Below are 32 T cell receptor beta chains sequenced from a single sample in a study of shared clonotypes between healthy human individuals. TCRdb keeps only in-frame clones here, not all; method: immunoSEQ multiplex PCR. The sample includes approximately 2.3 million clones, 80% to 95% of them seen just once. Material for sequencing was naive CD4+ T cells from PBMCs. Subset defined: CD45RA+ positively selected. The receptors were sampled from a young man in good health. Some clones in this sample may be carry-over from other donors' samples.

This clone was found a few times. This sequence joins TRBV7-9 and TRBJ2-2; 11 bases fit TRBD2. The CDR3 spans 14 residues. Unmatched junction bases numbered 7, after V lost 8 bases and J lost 8 bases. Germline CDR1 is SEHNR and CDR2 is FQNEAQ (reference sequence). The chain's CDR3 is CASHTSGSNGELFF. The CDR3 DNA sequence: TGTGCCAGCCATACTAGCGGGAGTAATGGGGAGCTGTTTTTT.

V gene TRBV6-5 combines with J gene TRBJ1-5; a possible D gene is TRBD1 (5 bases). The CDR3 contains 13 residues. V lost 6 bases and J 5 bases, leaving 11 bases between the germline ends. Germline CDR1 is MNHEY and CDR2 is SVGAGI. The CDR3 reads CASRVSRDQPQHF. The CDR3 bases are TGTGCCAGCAGGGTGAGCAGGGATCAGCCCCAGCATTTT.

The chain recombines TRBV14 with TRBJ2-7; D unclear. Per germline, CDR1 SGHDN and CDR2 FVKESK. The CDR3 is 13 amino acids. Trimming pared 3 bases from V and 7 bases from J, leaving 13 bases between. DNA for the CDR3: TGTGCCAGCAGCCAGCAGGCCCTGGGGGAGCAGTACTTC. Translated: CASSQQALGEQYF.

This chain joins TRBV5-8 and TRBJ2-1; TRBD1 or TRBD2 may be the D gene (6 bases each). This CDR3 contains 13 residues. Germline CDR1 is SGHTS and CDR2 is YDEGEE. V lost 4 bases and J lost 3, with 8 bases in between. The CDR3 DNA follows: TGTGCCAGCAGCGCGGGACACTACAATGAGCAGTTCTTC. Translated: CASSAGHYNEQFF.

The chain has TRBV4-1 and TRBJ1-1; 7 bases match TRBD1. CDR3 length equals 19 residues. Germline CDR1 and CDR2: MGHRA and YSYEKL. The V and J ends lost 1 base and 5 bases, in that order; junction bases with no gene match: 19. Written as DNA, the CDR3 is TGCGCCAGCAGCCAAGCGGAAGCCTTGATCGGACAGGAGGTGACTGAAGCTTTCTTT. Encoded protein: CASSQAEALIGQEVTEAFF.

The chain carries TRBV9 and TRBJ2-5; D unresolved. The germline gives CDR1 SGDLS, CDR2 YYNGEE. The V and J ends lost 0 bases and 5 bases respectively, with 11 bases between them. The CDR3 covers 14 residues. The CDR3 region is CASSVDGRWETQYF. The CDR3 DNA follows: TGTGCCAGCAGCGTAGATGGACGTTGGGAGACCCAGTACTTC.

The chain uses TRBV5-4 and TRBJ2-5; 10 bases are a match to TRBD2. Germline assignment: CDR1 SGHNT and CDR2 YYREEE (reference sequence). The CDR3 totals 16 residues. V was clipped by 4 bases and J by 3 bases; unmatched bases: 9. This CDR3 reads CASSQDLGLAEETQYF. Written as DNA, the CDR3 is TGTGCCAGCAGCCAAGATCTAGGACTAGCGGAAGAGACCCAGTACTTC.

This clone was found a few times. CDR3 amino acids: CAWSVLGSEAFF. The DNA for the CDR3 is TGTGCCTGGAGTGTATTAGGTTCTGAAGCTTTCTTT. The chain uses TRBV30 and TRBJ1-1; D not certain. Germline V gives CDR1 GTSNPN, CDR2 SVGIG (reference sequence). The CDR3 loop spans 12 amino acids. V lost 0 bases and J lost 6, with 8 bases in between.

The chain's CDR3 is CASTRYNEQFF. CDR3 DNA sequence: TGTGCCAGCACTCGTTACAATGAGCAGTTCTTC. The V and J genes are TRBV2 and TRBJ2-1; no clear D gene. V was shortened by 7 bases and J by 4 bases, with 5 bases between the two germline ends. Germline lookup yields CDR1 SNHLY and CDR2 FYNNEI. The CDR3 length is 11 residues.

The chain carries TRBV6-9 and TRBJ2-5, with a tentative D call TRBD2 (5 bases). The CDR3 spans 14 residues. Germline V gives CDR1 MNHGY, CDR2 SVAAGI. With 4 bases removed from V and 2 bases from J, the gap between germline ends came to 11 bases. Here the CDR3 reads CASSWLAEQETQYF. The DNA of the CDR3 is TGTGCCAGCAGTTGGCTAGCTGAACAAGAGACCCAGTACTTC.

The chain recombines TRBV4-3 with TRBJ2-1, with D possibly matching TRBD1 (5 bases). Germline CDR1 and CDR2: LGHNA and YSLEER. This CDR3 is 14 amino acids long. The V end was cut by 1 base, the J end by 5 bases, with 9 bases between. The CDR3 is CASSQVQGDNEQFF. CDR3 in DNA: TGCGCCAGCAGCCAAGTTCAAGGGGACAATGAGCAGTTCTTC.

The chain has TRBV5-4 and TRBJ1-4; tentative D call: TRBD1 (6 bases). The germline V gene encodes CDR1 SGHNT and CDR2 YYREEE (reference sequence). The V gene lost 0 bases and the J gene lost 7 bases, with 16 bases spanning the gap. This CDR3 comprises 16 residues. CDR3 sequence (DNA): TGTGCCAGCAGCTTGGCCTCTGGGGCAGGGGCTGAAAAACTGTTTTTT. Protein: CASSLASGAGAEKLFF.

The chain carries TRBV5-6 and TRBJ2-7, with D unresolved. Germline loops: CDR1 SGHDT, CDR2 YYEEEE. CDR3 length: 8 residues. The CDR3 DNA follows: TGTTCAGGCTACGAGCAGTACTTC. The encoded protein is CSGYEQYF.

This clone came up once. This chain joins TRBV4-2 and TRBJ2-7; TRBD1 is a possible D gene (5 bases). CDR1 is LGHNA and CDR2 is YNFKEQ in the germline V gene. With 1 base removed from V and 3 bases from J, the gap between germline ends came to 13 bases. CDR3 length equals 15 residues. The DNA of the CDR3 is TGTGCCAGCAGCCAAGCTGGGGCGGACCACTACGAGCAGTACTTC. This gives the protein CASSQAGADHYEQYF.

The chain carries TRBV5-4 and TRBJ2-1; D remains ambiguous. Germline values: CDR1 SGHNT, CDR2 YYREEE (reference sequence). This CDR3 comprises 17 residues. Trimming removed 1 base from V and 5 bases from J, with 19 bases in between. CDR3 in DNA: TGTGCCAGCAGCTTGACAGCCACCCGCCCCACCGACAATGAGCAGTTCTTC. Its translation: CASSLTATRPTDNEQFF.

The V call is TRBV5-6, the J call TRBJ2-5, with D possibly TRBD2 on 6 matching bases. Trimming shortened V by 1 base and J by 4 bases, and 14 bases separated the two germline ends. The CDR3 runs 15 residues. In germline, CDR1 is SGHDT, CDR2 YYEEEE. This CDR3 is CASSLRTAGGETQYF. CDR3 nucleotide sequence: TGTGCCAGCAGCTTGAGGACGGCCGGGGGAGAGACCCAGTACTTC.

This clone was seen just once. At one end the junction does not follow the germline gene, possibly because of a read error. The chain carries TRBV14 and TRBJ2-1; possible D gene TRBD2, 7 bases. The CDR3 spans 12 residues. CDR1 SGHDN and CDR2 FVKESK come from the germline V gene. In nucleotides, the CDR3 is TGTGCCAGCAGCCCTGGGGGGGGCGGTTCGATCTTC. It specifies CASSPGGGGSIF.

This chain links TRBV19 with TRBJ2-3; tentatively, D is TRBD1 or TRBD2 (5 bases each). This CDR3 spans 17 amino acids. Trimming left V 5 bases short and J 3 bases short, with 21 bases between. Germline values: CDR1 LNHDA, CDR2 SQIVND (reference sequence). The CDR3 DNA reads as TGTGCCAGTAGTTTCGATCCGCAGGGAGTCGGGACAGATACGCAGTATTTT. Translation gives CASSFDPQGVGTDTQYF.

The chain employs TRBV5-6 and TRBJ2-1; 10 bases agree with TRBD1. The CDR3 covers 15 residues. J lost 4 bases, V lost 2 bases, and 3 bases had no gene match. CDR1 and CDR2 (germline): SGHDT, YYEEEE. The CDR3 here is CASSFRDRGYNEQFF. CDR3 sequence (DNA): TGTGCCAGCAGCTTCCGGGACAGGGGTTACAATGAGCAGTTCTTC. Filled out from reference TRBV5-6 and TRBJ2-1, the complete variable domain reads DAGVTQSPTHLIKTRGQQVTLRCSPKSGHDTVSWYQQALGQGPQFIFQYYEEEERQRGNFPDRFSGHQFPNYSSELNVNALLLGDSALYLCASSFRDRGYNEQFFGPGTRLTVL.

The chain links TRBV7-2 to TRBJ2-5; 14 nucleotides match TRBD2. The germline CDR1 and CDR2 sequences are SGHTA and FQGNSA. J was trimmed by 4 bases and V by 5 bases; bases with no gene match: 9. This CDR3 comprises 17 residues. The CDR3 is CASSPGTSGSLIETQYF. The CDR3 nucleotides are TGTGCCAGCAGCCCAGGGACTAGCGGGAGTCTGATAGAGACCCAGTACTTC.

This sequence joins TRBV5-8 and TRBJ2-5; weak D call: TRBD1 (5 bases). Germline V lookup: CDR1 SGHTS, CDR2 YDEGEE. Trimming took off 3 bases at V and 2 bases at J, with 11 bases between the two ends. The CDR3 extends over 14 amino acids. For the CDR3, the DNA is TGTGCCAGCAGCTCCAGGGTGGGTCAAGAGACCCAGTACTTC. This gives the protein CASSSRVGQETQYF.

The rearrangement uses TRBV28 and TRBJ2-7; D could derive from TRBD1 or TRBD2 (6 bases each). CDR3 length: 14 residues. The V gene's germline CDR1 is MDHEN and CDR2 SYDVKM. V dropped 2 bases and J dropped 6 bases, with 14 bases sitting between them. The CDR3 loop is CASSLARTAGEQYF. The CDR3 DNA reads TGTGCCAGCAGTTTAGCCAGGACAGCGGGCGAGCAGTACTTC.

Of note for this clone: The sample carries other DNA sequences with the same CDR3. The chain joins TRBV5-1 to TRBJ1-1, with D unclear. Per the germline V gene, CDR1 is SGHRS and CDR2 is YFSETQ. Trimming removed 1 base at V and 2 bases at J, with 9 bases between. This CDR3 is 14 amino acids long. DNA for the CDR3: TGCGCCAGCAGCTTGAGCGGCCGTAACACTGAAGCTTTCTTT. This codes for CASSLSGRNTEAFF.

The genes are TRBV10-3 and TRBJ2-3, with D possibly TRBD1 on 5 matching bases. Germline-derived CDR1 and CDR2 are ENHRY and SYGVKD. The ends were cut back, 5 bases at V and 6 bases at J, with 6 bases in the middle. The CDR3 has 11 amino acids. CDR3 region: CAISQGDTQYF. Here the CDR3 DNA reads TGTGCCATCAGTCAGGGTGATACGCAGTATTTT.

The chain employs TRBV25-1 and TRBJ2-7, with 7 bases fitting TRBD1. This CDR3 has 15 amino acids. The V gene's germline CDR1 is MGHDK and CDR2 SYGVNS. The V segment lost 2 bases and the J segment 3 bases; nucleotides outside the gene matches: 7. The CDR3 protein is CASSERATGNYEQYF. The CDR3 DNA reads TGTGCCAGCAGTGAACGAGCGACAGGGAACTACGAGCAGTACTTC.

This clone was recorded only once. J is TRBJ1-5 and V is TRBV5-8; 10 positions agree with TRBD1. Germline V CDR1 and CDR2: SGHTS, YDEGEE. Trimming removed 4 bases from V and 0 bases from J; junction bases left unmatched: 7. The CDR3 length is 17 residues. This CDR3 is CASSQWTGGNSNQPQHF. Here the CDR3 DNA reads TGTGCCAGCAGCCAATGGACAGGGGGTAATAGCAATCAGCCCCAGCATTTT.

The V call is TRBV5-1, the J call TRBJ2-1; either TRBD1 or TRBD2 may fit D (5 bases each). The CDR3 has 15 amino acids. Trimming pared 5 bases from V and 5 bases from J, leaving 17 bases between. Germline CDR1 SGHRS, CDR2 YFSETQ. The chain's CDR3 is CASRGSGTLNNEQFF. For the CDR3, the DNA is TGCGCCAGCAGGGGGTCTGGGACGTTGAACAATGAGCAGTTCTTC.

The rearrangement joins TRBV5-1 to TRBJ1-2; D is unresolved. The CDR3 totals 14 residues. V was trimmed by 0 bases and J by 2 bases, leaving 8 bases between them. Germline CDR1 and CDR2: SGHRS and YFSETQ. This CDR3 is CASSLDKGNYGYTF. CDR3 nucleotide sequence: TGCGCCAGCAGCTTGGATAAGGGAAACTATGGCTACACCTTC.

This clone has only one observation. The rearrangement links TRBV25-1 to TRBJ1-2, with D unclear. Germline assignment: CDR1 MGHDK and CDR2 SYGVNS. Trimming took off 6 bases at V and 4 bases at J, with 9 bases between the two ends. This CDR3 contains 12 residues. The CDR3 bases are TGTGCCAGCAGAGAAGGCCTCTATGGCTACACCTTC. It specifies CASREGLYGYTF.

The chain couples TRBV7-2 to TRBJ2-5, with D tentatively TRBD1 (6 bases). The V gene lost 1 base and the J gene lost 4 bases, with 10 bases spanning the gap. This CDR3 has 14 amino acids. The germline gives CDR1 SGHTA, CDR2 FQGNSA. In DNA form, the CDR3 reads TGTGCCAGCAGCTTAGAAGGGGGTGGAGAGACCCAGTACTTC. Amino acid sequence: CASSLEGGGETQYF.

J is TRBJ2-3 and V is TRBV9; D gene ambiguous. Germline loops: CDR1 SGDLS, CDR2 YYNGEE. Trimming took off 1 base at V and 0 bases at J, with 9 bases between the two ends. The CDR3 length is 15 residues. The CDR3 is CASSVRALSTDTQYF. The CDR3 DNA reads TGTGCCAGCAGCGTAAGGGCCCTTAGCACAGATACGCAGTATTTT.

The rearrangement links TRBV5-1 to TRBJ2-2; the match to TRBD1 covers 8 bases. In germline, CDR1 is SGHRS, CDR2 YFSETQ. The CDR3 contains 16 residues. The V segment lost 4 bases and the J segment 3 bases; nucleotides outside the gene matches: 8. This CDR3 reads CASSLAGGLYTGELFF. DNA for the CDR3: TGCGCCAGCAGCCTCGCAGGGGGCCTGTACACCGGGGAGCTGTTTTTT.